These T cell receptor beta chains were read from a single sample in a study of Graves' ophthalmopathy and Graves' hyperthyroidism. MiXCR was run by TCRdb on the multiplex PCR reads, yielding one entry per CDR3 protein. The table lists over 200,000 distinct CDR3 sequences, around 30% of them singletons, with approximately 9.1% in the top ten. The sample taken for sequencing was peripheral blood. The source of these receptors is a man aged 50-60 years with Graves' ophthalmopathy. Each CDR3 is given with its conserved first and last residue. Each record gives: V gene, D gene, clone size, J gene, CDR3 protein, CDR3 DNA. A D gene is named only where the DNA matches it firmly. Not every row has a clone size; where given, it reads once, few, many or a size class.

v_call: TRBV7-2; d_call: .; clone_size: many; j_call: TRBJ1-1; cdr3_aa: CASSSVQNTEAFF; cdr3_nt: TGTGCCAGCAGCTCCGTTCAGAACACTGAAGCTTTCTTT
v_call: TRBV27; d_call: TRBD2; clone_size: many; j_call: TRBJ2-3; cdr3_aa: CASSSGGGSHTDTQYF; cdr3_nt: TGTGCCAGCAGTTCGGGCGGGGGTTCCCACACAGATACGCAGTATTTT
v_call: TRBV10-1; d_call: TRBD1; clone_size: many; j_call: TRBJ2-2; cdr3_aa: CTSSQDRGNTGELFF; cdr3_nt: TGCACCAGCAGCCAGGACAGGGGAAACACCGGGGAGCTGTTTTTT
v_call: TRBV6-1; d_call: .; clone_size: .; j_call: TRBJ1-5; cdr3_aa: CASSASSGAGNQPQHF; cdr3_nt: TGTGCCAGCAGTGCTTCATCGGGGGCGGGCAATCAGCCCCAGCATTTT
v_call: TRBV5-5; d_call: .; clone_size: many; j_call: TRBJ2-7; cdr3_aa: CASRKFGGSDEQYF; cdr3_nt: TGTGCCAGCAGAAAATTCGGGGGCTCCGACGAGCAGTACTTC
v_call: TRBV11-1; d_call: .; clone_size: once; j_call: TRBJ2-2; cdr3_aa: CASSLVLETGELFF; cdr3_nt: TGTGCCAGCAGCTTAGTTTTGGAGACCGGGGAGCTGTTTTTT
v_call: TRBV2; d_call: TRBD1; clone_size: .; j_call: TRBJ1-1; cdr3_aa: CASNDDRGPGTEAFF; cdr3_nt: TGTGCCAGCAATGACGACAGGGGGCCGGGCACTGAAGCTTTCTTT
v_call: TRBV20-1; d_call: .; clone_size: many; j_call: TRBJ1-1; cdr3_aa: CSAKRGGAVNTEAFF; cdr3_nt: TGCAGTGCCAAGCGAGGGGGGGCGGTGAACACTGAAGCTTTCTTT
v_call: TRBV29-1; d_call: TRBD1; clone_size: many; j_call: TRBJ2-5; cdr3_aa: CSVSGAGGFQETQYF; cdr3_nt: TGCAGCGTGTCCGGGGCAGGGGGCTTCCAAGAGACCCAGTACTTC
v_call: TRBV12-3/TRBV12-4; d_call: TRBD1; clone_size: many; j_call: TRBJ2-7; cdr3_aa: CASSLRQGAGEQYF; cdr3_nt: TGTGCCAGCAGTTTGCGGCAGGGGGCGGGCGAGCAGTACTTC
v_call: TRBV28; d_call: .; clone_size: many; j_call: TRBJ2-7; cdr3_aa: CASKKRTGGYEQYF; cdr3_nt: TGTGCCAGCAAAAAAAGGACTGGAGGATACGAGCAGTACTTC
v_call: TRBV28; d_call: .; clone_size: many; j_call: TRBJ2-7; cdr3_aa: CASSFGGKYYEQYF; cdr3_nt: TGTGCCAGCAGTTTCGGTGGGAAATACTACGAGCAGTACTTC
v_call: TRBV20-1; d_call: .; clone_size: many; j_call: TRBJ2-3; cdr3_aa: CSAPPIASTDTQYF; cdr3_nt: TGCAGTGCTCCTCCCATAGCCTCCACAGATACGCAGTATTTT
v_call: TRBV5-1; d_call: TRBD1; clone_size: .; j_call: TRBJ1-2; cdr3_aa: CASSLGQGGPPGYTF; cdr3_nt: TGCGCCAGCAGCTTGGGACAGGGAGGCCCGCCGGGCTACACCTTC
v_call: TRBV28; d_call: TRBD1; clone_size: .; j_call: TRBJ2-7; cdr3_aa: CASSSNRRDRGHEQYF; cdr3_nt: TGTGCCAGCAGTTCGAATCGCCGGGACAGGGGCCACGAGCAGTACTTC
v_call: TRBV7-8; d_call: .; clone_size: .; j_call: TRBJ1-1; cdr3_aa: CASSSTPRVPMNTEAFF; cdr3_nt: TGTGCCAGCAGCTCCACCCCCAGGGTACCTATGAACACTGAAGCTTTCTTT
v_call: TRBV6-1; d_call: .; clone_size: few; j_call: TRBJ1-2; cdr3_aa: CASTDRLNYGYTF; cdr3_nt: TGTGCCAGCACCGACAGGTTAAATTATGGCTACACCTTC
v_call: TRBV12-3/TRBV12-4; d_call: TRBD1; clone_size: .; j_call: TRBJ2-5; cdr3_aa: CASRPRQGWETQYF; cdr3_nt: TGTGCCAGCAGGCCCAGACAGGGTTGGGAGACCCAGTACTTC
v_call: TRBV20-1; d_call: TRBD2; clone_size: many; j_call: TRBJ2-2; cdr3_aa: CSASRLGRADVSTGELFF; cdr3_nt: TGCAGTGCAAGTCGGCTCGGGAGGGCCGACGTGAGCACCGGGGAGCTGTTTTTT
v_call: TRBV19; d_call: .; clone_size: many; j_call: TRBJ1-2; cdr3_aa: CASRHGTYGYTF; cdr3_nt: TGTGCCAGTAGACACGGGACCTATGGCTACACCTTC
v_call: TRBV14; d_call: .; clone_size: many; j_call: TRBJ2-7; cdr3_aa: CASSQEGRLVEYEQYF; cdr3_nt: TGTGCCAGCAGCCAAGAGGGCCGACTAGTAGAATACGAGCAGTACTTC
v_call: TRBV11-2; d_call: .; clone_size: .; j_call: TRBJ1-6; cdr3_aa: CASSPSYRASSYNSPLHF; cdr3_nt: TGTGCCAGCAGCCCTAGTTACAGGGCGAGCTCCTATAATTCACCCCTCCACTTT
v_call: TRBV7-3; d_call: .; clone_size: many; j_call: TRBJ1-1; cdr3_aa: CASSLGPRGTEAFF; cdr3_nt: TGTGCCAGCAGCTTGGGGCCCCGGGGCACTGAAGCTTTCTTT
v_call: TRBV6-1; d_call: .; clone_size: .; j_call: TRBJ1-1; cdr3_aa: CASTNLWQTKAFF; cdr3_nt: TGTGCCAGCACCAACCTCTGGCAGACGAAAGCTTTCTTT
v_call: TRBV12-3/TRBV12-4; d_call: .; clone_size: .; j_call: TRBJ2-2; cdr3_aa: CASSYRRDGELFF; cdr3_nt: TGTGCCAGCAGTTACAGGAGAGACGGGGAGCTGTTTTTT
v_call: TRBV2; d_call: TRBD1; clone_size: many; j_call: TRBJ1-2; cdr3_aa: CASSKDRAYGYTF; cdr3_nt: TGTGCCAGCAGCAAAGACAGGGCCTATGGCTACACCTTC
v_call: TRBV7-9; d_call: .; clone_size: many; j_call: TRBJ2-5; cdr3_aa: CASSDREVETQYF; cdr3_nt: TGTGCCAGCAGCGACAGGGAGGTCGAGACCCAGTACTTC
v_call: TRBV24-1; d_call: .; clone_size: .; j_call: TRBJ1-3; cdr3_aa: CATSDFPGGRTGNTIYF; cdr3_nt: TGTGCCACCAGTGATTTTCCGGGGGGAAGGACTGGAAACACCATATATTTT
v_call: TRBV12-3/TRBV12-4; d_call: TRBD1; clone_size: .; j_call: TRBJ1-1; cdr3_aa: CASSLYREGATEAFF; cdr3_nt: TGTGCCAGCAGTCTATACAGGGAGGGGGCCACTGAAGCTTTCTTT
v_call: TRBV12-5; d_call: TRBD2; clone_size: many; j_call: TRBJ2-5; cdr3_aa: CASGGPLAGVLETQYF; cdr3_nt: TGTGCTAGTGGAGGCCCACTAGCGGGAGTCCTGGAGACCCAGTACTTC
v_call: TRBV9; d_call: .; clone_size: .; j_call: TRBJ2-2; cdr3_aa: CASSPSAAGTHTGELFF; cdr3_nt: TGTGCCAGCAGCCCCTCGGCCGCGGGAACTCACACCGGGGAGCTGTTTTTT
v_call: TRBV11-2; d_call: .; clone_size: many; j_call: TRBJ2-3; cdr3_aa: CASSSTLGTDTQYF; cdr3_nt: TGTGCCAGCAGCTCCACGTTGGGCACAGATACGCAGTATTTT
v_call: TRBV19; d_call: .; clone_size: many; j_call: TRBJ2-5; cdr3_aa: CASSIHRGSETQYF; cdr3_nt: TGTGCCAGTAGTATTCATAGAGGGTCGGAGACCCAGTACTTC
v_call: TRBV28; d_call: .; clone_size: many; j_call: TRBJ2-7; cdr3_aa: CASSFDSETYEQYF; cdr3_nt: TGTGCCAGCAGTTTCGACAGCGAAACCTACGAGCAGTACTTC
v_call: TRBV6-5; d_call: TRBD1; clone_size: few; j_call: TRBJ2-7; cdr3_aa: CASSYSRDRGGEQYF; cdr3_nt: TGTGCCAGCAGTTACTCCCGGGACAGGGGTGGCGAGCAGTACTTC
v_call: TRBV4-3; d_call: .; clone_size: many; j_call: TRBJ2-5; cdr3_aa: CASSQGVDQETQYF; cdr3_nt: TGCGCCAGCAGCCAAGGCGTAGACCAAGAGACCCAGTACTTC
v_call: TRBV27; d_call: .; clone_size: many; j_call: TRBJ2-7; cdr3_aa: CASSFAYKGPGTYGQYF; cdr3_nt: TGTGCCAGCAGTTTTGCATACAAGGGACCTGGAACCTACGGGCAGTACTTC
v_call: TRBV28; d_call: .; clone_size: many; j_call: TRBJ1-6; cdr3_aa: CASRNTSPLHF; cdr3_nt: TGTGCCAGCAGAAATACTTCACCCCTCCACTTT
v_call: TRBV25-1; d_call: .; clone_size: many; j_call: TRBJ2-7; cdr3_aa: CASSEYKGGEQYF; cdr3_nt: TGTGCCAGCAGTGAATATAAGGGCGGAGAGCAGTACTTC
v_call: TRBV20-1; d_call: TRBD1; clone_size: many; j_call: TRBJ2-4; cdr3_aa: CSAGGWTGGSLAKNIQYF; cdr3_nt: TGCAGTGCCGGGGGATGGACAGGGGGATCACTAGCCAAAAACATTCAGTACTTC
v_call: TRBV5-1; d_call: .; clone_size: .; j_call: TRBJ1-1; cdr3_aa: CASSPGEGIAFF; cdr3_nt: TGCGCCAGCAGCCCCGGTGAGGGAATCGCTTTCTTT
v_call: TRBV29-1; d_call: TRBD1; clone_size: many; j_call: TRBJ1-4; cdr3_aa: CSANRGTNEKLFF; cdr3_nt: TGCAGCGCAAACAGGGGGACTAATGAAAAACTGTTTTTT
v_call: TRBV6-2/TRBV6-3; d_call: .; clone_size: .; j_call: TRBJ1-1; cdr3_aa: CASKGGRRTEAFF; cdr3_nt: TGTGCCAGCAAGGGCGGCAGGAGAACTGAAGCTTTCTTT
v_call: TRBV7-2; d_call: .; clone_size: .; j_call: TRBJ1-3; cdr3_aa: CASSGWGSGNTIYF; cdr3_nt: TGTGCCAGCAGTGGGTGGGGGTCTGGAAACACCATATATTTT
v_call: TRBV7-2; d_call: .; clone_size: many; j_call: TRBJ2-7; cdr3_aa: CASSLFQGSYEQYF; cdr3_nt: TGTGCCAGCAGCTTATTTCAGGGTTCCTACGAGCAGTACTTC
v_call: TRBV2; d_call: .; clone_size: many; j_call: TRBJ2-7; cdr3_aa: CASSDQGTYEQYF; cdr3_nt: TGTGCCAGCAGTGACCAGGGGACCTACGAGCAGTACTTC
v_call: TRBV2; d_call: TRBD2; clone_size: many; j_call: TRBJ2-2; cdr3_aa: CASRSGSLTGELFF; cdr3_nt: TGTGCCAGCAGGAGCGGGAGCTTAACCGGGGAGCTGTTTTTT
v_call: TRBV29-1; d_call: .; clone_size: many; j_call: TRBJ1-2; cdr3_aa: CSVEPNYGYTF; cdr3_nt: TGCAGCGTTGAGCCCAACTATGGCTACACCTTC
v_call: TRBV6-1; d_call: .; clone_size: many; j_call: TRBJ2-7; cdr3_aa: CASGQKEQYF; cdr3_nt: TGTGCCAGCGGCCAGAAAGAGCAGTACTTC
v_call: TRBV2; d_call: .; clone_size: many; j_call: TRBJ1-1; cdr3_aa: CASRADYNTEAFF; cdr3_nt: TGTGCCAGCAGGGCAGACTATAACACTGAAGCTTTCTTT
v_call: TRBV30; d_call: .; clone_size: many; j_call: TRBJ1-3; cdr3_aa: CAWRGSYSGNTIYF; cdr3_nt: TGTGCCTGGAGGGGGAGTTACTCTGGAAACACCATATATTTT
v_call: TRBV5-5; d_call: .; clone_size: many; j_call: TRBJ1-6; cdr3_aa: CASSLTRLNSPLHF; cdr3_nt: TGTGCCAGCAGCTTGACACGTCTCAATTCACCCCTCCACTTT